The rows below give T cell receptor beta chains drawn from one sample of a study of Graves' ophthalmopathy and Graves' hyperthyroidism. From the multiplex PCR reads, TCRdb called clonotypes with MiXCR, one entry per CDR3 protein. Here the sample spans about 480,000 distinct CDR3 sequences, over 13% being singletons. Sequenced input: blood. These receptors were obtained from a woman between 25 and 40 years old with Graves' ophthalmopathy. The CDR3 runs from the conserved cysteine through the conserved F or W. The D gene is left open where the match is weak. The listing skips clone size in some rows; elsewhere it reads once, few, many or a size class.

many	TRBV12-3/TRBV12-4	TRBJ1-2	TRBD1	TGTGCCAGCAGAACGACAGGGTTCTATGGCTACACCTTC	CASRTTGFYGYTF
few	TRBV11-2	TRBJ2-7	NA	TGTGCCAGCAGCGAACCGGGACCACGCGAGCAGTACTTC	CASSEPGPREQYF
many	TRBV6-1	TRBJ2-7	NA	TGTGCCAGCAGTCCACCGGGACGGAGAATGTACGAGCAGTACTTC	CASSPPGRRMYEQYF
many	TRBV20-1	TRBJ2-5	TRBD2	TGCAGTGCTCCCCTGGGGCGGACTAGCGGCCAAGAGACCCAGTACTTC	CSAPLGRTSGQETQYF
few	TRBV27	TRBJ2-5	NA	TGTGCCAGCAGCCCAGGGCGGACGAAGACCCAGTACTTC	CASSPGRTKTQYF
many	TRBV28	TRBJ2-5	NA	TGTGCCAGCAGTTTTTCAGGGGCCGGGGAGACCCAGTACTTC	CASSFSGAGETQYF
many	TRBV6-1	TRBJ1-1	NA	TGTGCCAGCGGATGGGGGGGGACTGAAGCTTTCTTT	CASGWGGTEAFF
NA	TRBV9	TRBJ1-2	NA	TGTGCCAGCAGCTATTGGGGGGCAGGGGCGCCGACTAACTATGGCTACACCTTC	CASSYWGAGAPTNYGYTF
many	TRBV12-3/TRBV12-4	TRBJ1-2	NA	TGTGCCAGCAGCAACAGCAACTATGGCTACACCTTC	CASSNSNYGYTF
many	TRBV6-5	TRBJ2-6	NA	TGTGCCAGCAGTTACTCGATAGGGGCCGGGGCCAACGTCCTGACTTTC	CASSYSIGAGANVLTF
NA	TRBV12-3/TRBV12-4	TRBJ2-2	TRBD1	TGTGCCAGCAGTTTTAGACGACAGGGGGCGAACACCGGGGAGCTGTTTTTT	CASSFRRQGANTGELFF
many	TRBV20-1	TRBJ1-5	NA	TGCAGTGCTAACCCCGCGGGGGCAGACAATCAGCCCCAGCATTTT	CSANPAGADNQPQHF
many	TRBV12-3/TRBV12-4	TRBJ1-1	NA	TGTGCCAGCAGGCCGACTGGATGGAACACTGAAGCTTTCTTT	CASRPTGWNTEAFF
many	TRBV30	TRBJ2-7	NA	TGTGCCTGGAGTGTAAGAGGATACGAGCAGTACTTC	CAWSVRGYEQYF
many	TRBV12-3/TRBV12-4	TRBJ2-4	TRBD1	TGTGCCAGCAGTTCTACAGACAGGGGATGGAAAAACATTCAGTACTTC	CASSSTDRGWKNIQYF
many	TRBV6-5	TRBJ2-7	NA	TGTGCCAGCTCAGCAGGCTACGAGCAGTACTTC	CASSAGYEQYF
many	TRBV10-3	TRBJ1-2	TRBD1	TGTGCCATCAGTGTTGACAGGGAGGACGGCTACACCTTC	CAISVDREDGYTF
many	TRBV7-9	TRBJ1-1	NA	TGTGCCAGCAGCTACTCAAGACAGACTGAAGCTTTCTTT	CASSYSRQTEAFF
many	TRBV2	TRBJ1-2	NA	TGTGCCAGCAGTAGGACAGTTGGCTACACCTTC	CASSRTVGYTF
many	TRBV30	TRBJ2-2	NA	TGTGCCTGGAGTGGGGACAACCCCGCCGGGGAGCTGTTTTTT	CAWSGDNPAGELFF
many	TRBV5-1	TRBJ1-2	NA	TGCGCCAGCAGCTTGGTAGACCCCGATACTACTAACTATGGCTACACCTTC	CASSLVDPDTTNYGYTF
NA	TRBV5-6	TRBJ2-7	NA	TGTGCCAGCAGCAGGCCCCGGGACGGATACGAGCAGTACTTC	CASSRPRDGYEQYF
many	TRBV7-2	TRBJ1-1	NA	TGTGCCAGCAGCTTAGCGATAAACACTGAAGCTTTCTTT	CASSLAINTEAFF
NA	TRBV5-1	TRBJ1-1	NA	TGCGCCAGCAGCTTGTTCTCCCGGGGAGGGGGCACTGAAGCTTTCTTT	CASSLFSRGGGTEAFF
many	TRBV7-2	TRBJ2-2	NA	TGTGCCAGCAGCTTAGTGGCGGGATCGATCGGGGAGCTGTTTTTT	CASSLVAGSIGELFF
many	TRBV20-1	TRBJ1-2	NA	TGCAGTGCTAGTGGGTGGGGGGCGGAAGGCTACACCTTC	CSASGWGAEGYTF
many	TRBV6-1	TRBJ1-2	NA	TGTGCCAGCAAGGCAGCTGCCGCCGGCTACACCTTC	CASKAAAAGYTF
few	TRBV3-1	TRBJ2-6	NA	TGTGCCAGCAGCCAAGATCGGGGCGCAGGGTTGGTGCAGGAAGCTGGGGCCAACGTCCTGACTTTC	CASSQDRGAGLVQEAGANVLTF
many	TRBV27	TRBJ2-7	NA	TGTGCCAGCAGTTTGGGGGAAAATGCCTACGAGCAGTACTTC	CASSLGENAYEQYF
NA	TRBV6-1	TRBJ1-5	TRBD1	TGTGCCAGCAGTGGTCCAGGGACAGGTGATGGGCCCCAGCATTTT	CASSGPGTGDGPQHF